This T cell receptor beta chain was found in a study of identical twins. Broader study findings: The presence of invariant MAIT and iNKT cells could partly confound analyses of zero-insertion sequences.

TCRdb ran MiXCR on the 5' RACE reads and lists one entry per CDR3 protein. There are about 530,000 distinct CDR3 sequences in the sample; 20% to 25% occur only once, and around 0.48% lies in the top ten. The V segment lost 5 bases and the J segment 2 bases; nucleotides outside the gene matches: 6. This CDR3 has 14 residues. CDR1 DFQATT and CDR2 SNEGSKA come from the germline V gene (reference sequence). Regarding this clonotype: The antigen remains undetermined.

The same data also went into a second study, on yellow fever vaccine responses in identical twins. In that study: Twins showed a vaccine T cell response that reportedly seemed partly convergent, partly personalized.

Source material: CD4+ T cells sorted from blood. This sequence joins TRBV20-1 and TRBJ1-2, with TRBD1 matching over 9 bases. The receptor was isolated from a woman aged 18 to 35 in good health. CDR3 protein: CSAGLGTGNYGYTF. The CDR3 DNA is TGCAGTGCTGGATTAGGGACAGGGAACTATGGCTACACCTTC.